This T cell receptor (beta chain) emerged from a study of Graves' ophthalmopathy and Graves' hyperthyroidism. Overall study context: Ophthalmopathy absent within 18 months of follow-up marked hyperthyroidism as stable.

The diagnosis combined clinical symptoms, thyroxine, TRAb, thyroid ultrasound and orbital computed tomography scans. Whole-study results and caveats: Blood contained most expanded thyroid clonotypes exceeding 0.001 frequency. A roughly 84% specificity and roughly 90% sensitivity were achieved by a 13-signature model that separated ophthalmopathy from stable hyperthyroidism.

Per germline, CDR1 SGHDN and CDR2 FVKESK. V was shortened by 2 bases and J by 5 bases, with 15 bases between the two germline ends. There are 15 residues in the CDR3. On this clonotype: Its antigen is unidentified.

The sequenced template was RNA, covering the TCR beta CDR3 region. An initial RT-PCR round employing HTBI primers preceded a second-round multiplex PCR. A single record per CDR3 protein comes from TCRdb applying MiXCR to the multiplex PCR reads. The table includes about 1.2 million distinct CDR3 sequences, 35% to 40% detected once. The sequencing sample was made of peripheral blood or thyroid tissue (not recorded which). This chain joins TRBV14 and TRBJ1-1; possible D gene TRBD1, 5 bases. This TCR was recovered from an adult man with Graves' hyperthyroidism. This CDR3 is CASSQRPQGNTEAFF. The CDR3 coding sequence is TGTGCCAGCAGCCAAAGACCTCAGGGCAATACTGAAGCTTTCTTT.